Described below is a single T cell receptor (beta chain) sequence and its context. The time point: pretreatment peripheral blood. Assay: immunoSEQ multiplex PCR; the TCRdb copy retains only in-frame clones and omits some. This table holds 50,000 to 55,000 clones, around 80% found once. Germline CDR1 MNHEY, CDR2 SMNVEV (reference sequence). The CDR3 consists of 15 residues. J gave up 2 bases and V 5 bases, and 5 bases lay outside the gene matches. This sample stems from a study of PD-L1 blockade in urothelial cancer. This chain connects TRBV27 to TRBJ2-1; 8 nucleotides match TRBD2. The sequencing used PBMCs, collected around atezolizumab (anti-PD-L1) treatment. The clonotype comes from a man aged 70-80 years with urothelial cancer. CDR3 amino acids: CASSPDGGAYNEQFF. For the CDR3, the DNA is TGTGCCAGCAGTCCCGACGGGGGGGCCTACAATGAGCAGTTCTTC.